The source of this T cell receptor (beta chain) is a study of T cells in Graves' hyperthyroidism and ophthalmopathy. Study findings and constraints: Appearing also in blood were most of the thyroid clonotypes expanded above 0.001.

There were TCR beta CDR3 regions amplified from RNA transcripts. Primed by the HTBI set, a first-round RT-PCR was run on the TCR CDR3. TCRdb called the multiplex PCR reads again in MiXCR, with one record for every CDR3 protein. The sample lists hundreds of thousands of distinct CDR3 sequences; around 39% were seen once. Germline V gives CDR1 SQVTM, CDR2 ANQGSEA. The CDR3 is made up of 13 amino acids. The junction had 6 bases not matched to a gene; V was cut back by 5 bases and J by 2 bases. This clonotype appeared many times. Its antigen remains unidentified. The sample comprised blood. This receptor was taken from a man younger than 30 with Graves' hyperthyroidism. The chain recombines TRBV29-1 with TRBJ2-7; 7 nucleotides align to TRBD1. DNA for the CDR3: TGCAGCGTTCTACTCGGGACAGCCTACGAGCAGTACTTC. This sequence encodes CSVLLGTAYEQYF.